The T cell receptor (beta chain) under discussion was sequenced for a study of identical twins. To note about this clonotype: Its antigen remains unidentified.

A universal primer site was created by template switching, with the cDNA bearing unique molecular identifiers. TCRdb re-called the 5' RACE reads through MiXCR, storing one row per CDR3 protein. In the table there are 200,000 to 250,000 distinct CDR3 sequences, around 6.9% of which are singletons. Findings of the study overall: Zero-insertion findings could be partly confounded by invariant cells (MAIT and iNKT cells). Within monozygotic twins, out-of-frame TCR alpha sharing was underestimated by the models. Donors were not followed over many years; analysis was cross-sectional.

The germline gives CDR1 SGHKS, CDR2 YYEKEE (reference sequence). Between the trimmed V and J ends, which lost 4 bases and 5 bases, there was a span of 15 bases. This CDR3 is 14 amino acids long. The sample also formed part of further work on yellow fever vaccine responses in identical twins.

The TCR comes from a young woman in good health. The genes are TRBV5-5 and TRBJ2-5; D is perhaps TRBD2 (5 bases). The material sequenced was memory (CD45RO+) T cells sorted from blood. This CDR3 is CASSPIEGRETQYF. CDR3 DNA: TGTGCCAGCAGCCCGATCGAGGGCCGGGAGACCCAGTACTTC.